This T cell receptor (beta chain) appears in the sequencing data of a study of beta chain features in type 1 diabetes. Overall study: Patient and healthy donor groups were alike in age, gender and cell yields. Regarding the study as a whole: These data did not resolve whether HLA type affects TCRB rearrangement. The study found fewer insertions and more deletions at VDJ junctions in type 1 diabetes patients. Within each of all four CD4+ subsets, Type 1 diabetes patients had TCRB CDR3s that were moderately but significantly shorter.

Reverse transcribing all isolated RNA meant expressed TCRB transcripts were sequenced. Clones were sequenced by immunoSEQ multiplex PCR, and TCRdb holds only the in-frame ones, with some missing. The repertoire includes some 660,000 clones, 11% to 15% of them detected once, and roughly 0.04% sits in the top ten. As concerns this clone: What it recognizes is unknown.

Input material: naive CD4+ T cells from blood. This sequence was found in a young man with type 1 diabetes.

For the CDR3, the DNA is TGTGCCAGCAGTGAAAGTCCAAGCACTGAAGCTTTCTTT. Translation gives CASSESPSTEAFF. The chain couples TRBV25-1 to TRBJ1-1; D is unclear. V was clipped by 2 bases and J by 4 bases, with 8 bases between them. This CDR3 is built from 13 residues. Germline V gene sequence: CDR1 MGHDK, CDR2 SYGVNS. The full variable domain, rest sourced from reference TRBV25-1 and TRBJ1-1, is EADIYQTPRYLVIGTGKKITLECSQTMGHDKMYWYQQDPGMELHLIHYSYGVNSTEKGDLSSESTVSRIRTEHFPLTLESARPSHTSQYLCASSESPSTEAFFGQGTRLTVV.